This T cell receptor (beta chain) was documented in a study of blood T cell repertoires in COVID-19. This table comes from immunoSEQ multiplex PCR, and its TCRdb copy is limited to in-frame clones, with some not included. Here the sample spans about 200,000 clones, 80% to 90% being singletons. CDR1 is MNHNY, CDR2 SVGAGI, per germline (reference sequence). J gave up 5 bases and V 7 bases, and 10 bases lay outside the gene matches. The CDR3 runs to 14 residues. Sequencing was performed on PBMCs or T cells enriched from blood (not recorded which). The sequence derives from a woman aged 18-29 years who had recovered from COVID-19. The chain is built from TRBV6-6 and TRBJ1-1; 7 nucleotides agree with TRBD1. CDR3 in amino acids: CASTRQDRRTEAFF. The CDR3, as DNA: TGTGCCAGCACCAGACAGGACAGGAGGACTGAAGCTTTCTTT.